Each of the 21 T cell receptor beta chains below was sequenced from the same sample in a study of identical twins. Via MiXCR, TCRdb re-called the 5' RACE reads, giving one row per CDR3 protein. In the table there are roughly 690,000 distinct CDR3 sequences, 5.5% to 7.5% of which are singletons. The sample taken for sequencing was naive T cells sorted from blood. All receptors derive from a man aged 18-30 years in good health.

This chain connects TRBV10-3 to TRBJ2-1, with 9 positions matching TRBD2. This CDR3 is 17 amino acids long. With V trimmed by 10 bases and J by 8 bases, 21 bases remained unmatched. The germline gives CDR1 ENHRY, CDR2 SYGVKD. As DNA, the CDR3 is TGTGCCACGATGTGGGACTTAAATAGCGGGAGTGAGGATGAGCAGTTCTTC. The encoded protein is CATMWDLNSGSEDEQFF.

This clonotype showed up many times. The chain combines TRBV6-2 or TRBV6-3 with TRBJ2-1, with 9 bases lining up with TRBD2. The germline gives CDR1 MNHEY, CDR2 SVGEGT. Trimming took 3 bases from V and 10 from J; bases not matched to a gene: 4. The CDR3 extends over 13 amino acids. CDR3 protein: CASSYAAGGEQFF. CDR3 DNA: TGTGCCAGCAGTTATGCGGCGGGAGGGGAGCAGTTCTTC.

In its sample, this clonotype was seen many times. The chain uses TRBV10-2 and TRBJ1-5; no reliable D call. This CDR3 has 14 residues. Trimming left V 2 bases short and J 1 base short, with 6 bases between. Germline CDR1 reads WSHSY; CDR2 reads SAAADI. The DNA of the CDR3 is TGCGCCAGCAGTGAGACTAGCAGCAATCAGCCCCAGCATTTT. It specifies CASSETSSNQPQHF.

J is TRBJ1-5 and V is TRBV20-1, with D maybe TRBD1 (6 bases). The germline V gene encodes CDR1 DFQATT and CDR2 SNEGSKA (reference sequence). The CDR3 contains 14 residues. DNA of the CDR3: TGCAGCGCCGTGGAGGGGGTAAGCAATCAGCCCCAGCATTTT. Protein sequence: CSAVEGVSNQPQHF.

The chain combines TRBV30 with TRBJ2-3; TRBD2 is a possible D gene (6 bases). V lost 4 bases, J lost 5 bases, and 16 bases lay in between. CDR1 is GTSNPN and CDR2 is SVGIG in the germline V gene (reference sequence). CDR3 size: 14 residues. The CDR3 nucleotides are TGTGCCTGGATTACTGATGGAGGGAGAGATACGCAGTATTTT. It translates to CAWITDGGRDTQYF.

This clonotype was detected many times. The genes are TRBV24-1 and TRBJ2-1, with D hard to call. V gave up 1 base and J gave up 4 bases, with 1 base separating them. This CDR3 has 12 residues. CDR1 and CDR2 from the germline V gene are KGHDR and SFDVKD. CDR3 in DNA: TGTGCCACCAGTGATTTTTACAATGAGCAGTTCTTC. Translating gives CATSDFYNEQFF.

The chain employs TRBV10-3 and TRBJ1-1; D remains ambiguous. V was clipped by 1 base and J by 1 base, with 13 bases between them. There are 16 residues in the CDR3. Germline assignment: CDR1 ENHRY and CDR2 SYGVKD. The CDR3 region is CAISEWAEEGNTEAFF. The CDR3 nucleotides read TGTGCCATCAGTGAGTGGGCGGAGGAGGGGAACACTGAAGCTTTCTTT.

At least ten counts were recorded for this clonotype. The chain recombines TRBV4-3 with TRBJ2-7; 13 bases agree with TRBD2. CDR3 size: 14 residues. CDR1 is LGHNA and CDR2 is YSLEER in the germline V gene. V trimming: 4 bases; J trimming: 6 bases; junction bases outside the gene matches: 3. The CDR3 is CASSRGLAGTEQYF. CDR3 coding DNA: TGCGCCAGCAGCCGGGGACTAGCGGGAACCGAGCAGTACTTC.

This clonotype was recorded many times. The CDR3 DNA reads TGTGCCAGCAGTCAGTTTCAGCCCCAGCATTTT. This translates into CASSQFQPQHF. The chain employs TRBV12-3 or TRBV12-4 and TRBJ1-5; no clear D gene. Trimming left V 5 bases short and J 6 bases short, with 5 bases between. The CDR3 contains 11 residues.

J is TRBJ2-5 and V is TRBV30; D may be TRBD2 (6 bases). Trimming stripped 3 bases from V and 5 bases from J, with 10 bases between. This CDR3 is built from 12 residues. CDR1 GTSNPN and CDR2 SVGIG come from the germline V gene (reference sequence). The CDR3 sequence is CAWRTEGETQYF. The CDR3 DNA reads TGTGCCTGGAGGACGGAGGGGGAGACCCAGTACTTC.

This clonotype was found many times. This chain links TRBV12-3 or TRBV12-4 with TRBJ2-3, with D perhaps TRBD2 (8 bases). This CDR3 comprises 18 residues. Trimming left V 6 bases short and J 5 bases short, with 27 bases between. The CDR3 DNA sequence: TGTGCCAGCAGGTTACCACTAGCGGACAGGCGGATAGAAGATACGCAGTATTTT. Translating gives CASRLPLADRRIEDTQYF.

This clonotype was seen at least ten times. The chain recombines TRBV12-5 with TRBJ2-1; unclear D gene. The CDR3 runs to 12 residues. V was cut by 0 bases and J by 9 bases, with 6 bases left in between. The germline V gene has CDR1 LGHNT and CDR2 FRNRAP. Here the CDR3 DNA reads TGTGCTAGTGGTTTGGTACGGCGTGAGCAGTTCTTC. As protein: CASGLVRREQFF.

This clonotype was seen many times. The chain couples TRBV20-1 to TRBJ2-5; 10 nucleotides match TRBD2. The CDR3 contains 14 residues. Trimming took 1 base from V and 5 from J; bases not matched to a gene: 4. CDR1 is DFQATT, CDR2 SNEGSKA, per germline (reference sequence). CDR3 bases: TGCAGTGCTAGAGGTCCTAGCGGGAGTGAGACCCAGTACTTC. Residues: CSARGPSGSETQYF.

This clonotype was recorded at least ten times. The J gene is TRBJ2-7, the V gene TRBV12-3 or TRBV12-4; 7 bases are shared with TRBD1. The CDR3 loop spans 13 amino acids. Germline trimming cut 7 bases from V and 2 bases from J; bases unmatched to any gene: 5. CDR3 protein: CASTRDRAYEQYF. The CDR3 nucleotides are TGTGCCAGCACCCGAGACAGGGCCTACGAGCAGTACTTC.

This chain joins TRBV12-3 or TRBV12-4 and TRBJ1-6, with D hard to call. The V and J ends lost 1 base and 7 bases respectively, with 11 bases between them. CDR3 length equals 15 residues. The DNA of the CDR3 is TGTGCCAGCAGTTTAGATCGATTCCTAAATTCACCCCTCCACTTT. Its translation is CASSLDRFLNSPLHF.

This clonotype was observed a few times. This chain connects TRBV6-5 to TRBJ2-1; no firm D call. This CDR3 region has 14 residues. Germline CDR1 reads MNHEY; CDR2 reads SVGAGI. V was pared by 0 bases and J by 4 bases, with 7 bases between. The CDR3 DNA is TGTGCCAGCAGTTACTCGACACCTTACAATGAGCAGTTCTTC. This gives the protein CASSYSTPYNEQFF.

Ten or more counts support this clonotype. V is TRBV29-1 and J is TRBJ2-3; D not certain. This CDR3 comprises 12 residues. Trimming removed 4 bases from V and 1 base from J, with 6 bases in between. Germline V gene lookup returns CDR1 SQVTM and CDR2 ANQGSEA. As DNA, the CDR3 is TGCAGCGTTGTTATGGGCACAGATACGCAGTATTTT. Protein product: CSVVMGTDTQYF.

This clonotype was detected ten times or more. The chain links TRBV29-1 to TRBJ2-3; 12 bases match TRBD2. Germline CDR1 is SQVTM and CDR2 is ANQGSEA. This CDR3 is built from 16 residues. V was pared by 3 bases and J by 1 base, with 5 bases of the junction left unmatched. This chain's CDR3 is CSVETLAGGGTDTQYF. DNA for the CDR3: TGCAGCGTTGAGACACTAGCGGGAGGTGGCACAGATACGCAGTATTTT.

This clonotype was detected a few times. The rearrangement uses TRBV7-2 and TRBJ2-5, with D possibly TRBD2 on 6 matching bases. CDR1 and CDR2 from the germline V gene are SGHTA and FQGNSA. V was pared by 1 base and J by 4 bases, with 16 bases between. This CDR3 contains 16 residues. The CDR3 bases are TGTGCCAGCAGCTTAGGGGTAGGAAGGGAGGTAGAGACCCAGTACTTC. Protein: CASSLGVGREVETQYF.

Many counts were recorded for this clonotype. This chain joins TRBV12-3 or TRBV12-4 and TRBJ2-1, with D maybe TRBD1 (6 bases). The CDR3 covers 16 residues. V was shortened by 6 bases and J by 7 bases, with 22 bases between the two germline ends. The CDR3 region is CASRPTGPGALNEQFF. For the CDR3, the DNA is TGTGCCAGCAGACCCACAGGGCCCGGGGCGTTAAATGAGCAGTTCTTC.

Ten or more counts support this clonotype. V usage is TRBV29-1 and J usage is TRBJ1-3; D remains unclear. CDR1 is SQVTM and CDR2 is ANQGSEA in the germline V gene. V was shortened by 7 bases and J by 0 bases, with 7 bases between the two germline ends. The CDR3 covers 12 residues. CDR3: CSATYSGNTIYF. In DNA, the CDR3 is TGCAGCGCCACGTACTCTGGAAACACCATATATTTT.